Reported below is one TCR beta chain. This clone has more than one count but fewer than ten. The target of this receptor is not known. It has no much larger one-base neighbor in the sample; base qualities were not kept. Libraries were constructed by PCR. The sequencer listed for this sample is Illumina HiSeq 4000. The TCR beta-chain CDR3 region of each patient was profiled by high-throughput sequencing. Per the authors' processing: A classifier to discriminate distant-metastatic papillary thyroid cancer patients was built from CDR3 differences across clinicopathological groups. To measure repertoire diversity the researchers used the Shannon index, while the Morisita-Horn index served to gauge how similar the tumor and blood repertoires were. TCRdb redid the processing of the public reads, applying fastp at Q25 and MiXCR, and retained in-frame beta chains. The V and J calls follow TCRdb's processing rather than the paper's. The sample data list about 47,000 clones, and around 25% of these were observed just once. The ten largest account for over 3% of the sample.

The CDR3 goes from the cysteine to the phenylalanine over 16 residues. Of the read, only the CDR3 DNA is kept; its 48 bases are in frame from base 1. Taken from the germline V gene, the CDR1 and CDR2 loops are MNHNS and SASEGT. V trim: 6 bases; J trim: 2 bases; unmatched bases: 12. This specimen comes from a study of metastatic and nonmetastatic thyroid tumors (dated by TCRdb to 2020 to 2022). Looking at the study overall: For patients with malignant and with benign thyroid disease, the researchers compared repertoires between peripheral blood samples and tumor or nodule tissue samples. The investigation overall reported the following: TCR beta diversity was reported as significantly higher in malignant tumors than in benign nodules, in both blood and tumor samples.

Before undergoing thyroid surgery, none of the patients had been given any kind of treatment. The study retrospectively analysed patient clinical samples collected from about 2012 to 2019 using T-cell receptor beta sequencing. The sequence was obtained from a male donor with papillary thyroid cancer or a benign thyroid nodule (not recorded which). Some clones in this sample may be carry-over from other donors' samples. Sequenced input: blood. Here the chain combines TRBV6-1 and TRBJ1-2, with 7 junctional bases fitting TRBD1. The CDR3 protein: CASRAHDRDSNYGYTF. The nucleotide sequence reads TGTGCCAGCAGAGCTCACGACAGGGACTCCAACTATGGCTACACCTTC.